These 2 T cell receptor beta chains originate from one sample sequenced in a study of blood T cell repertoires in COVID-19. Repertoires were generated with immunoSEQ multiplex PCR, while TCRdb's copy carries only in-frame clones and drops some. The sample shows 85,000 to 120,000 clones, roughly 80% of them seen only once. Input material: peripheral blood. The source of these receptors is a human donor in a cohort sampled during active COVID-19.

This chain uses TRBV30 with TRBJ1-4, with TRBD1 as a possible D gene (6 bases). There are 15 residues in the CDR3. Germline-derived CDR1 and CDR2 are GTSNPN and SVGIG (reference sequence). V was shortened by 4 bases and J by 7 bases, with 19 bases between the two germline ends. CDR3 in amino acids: CAWTPRRGGGEKLFF. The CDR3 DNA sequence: TGTGCCTGGACCCCCCGGCGAGGGGGGGGTGAAAAACTGTTTTTT.

Here the CDR3 DNA reads TGTGCCAGCAGCTTGAAGCCTTACAATGAGCAGTTCTTC. It translates to CASSLKPYNEQFF. The chain combines TRBV7-3 with TRBJ2-1, with D uncertain. Germline CDR1 reads SGHTA; CDR2 reads FQGTGA. Trimming took 3 bases from V and 4 from J, leaving 7 bases between them. This CDR3 region has 13 residues.